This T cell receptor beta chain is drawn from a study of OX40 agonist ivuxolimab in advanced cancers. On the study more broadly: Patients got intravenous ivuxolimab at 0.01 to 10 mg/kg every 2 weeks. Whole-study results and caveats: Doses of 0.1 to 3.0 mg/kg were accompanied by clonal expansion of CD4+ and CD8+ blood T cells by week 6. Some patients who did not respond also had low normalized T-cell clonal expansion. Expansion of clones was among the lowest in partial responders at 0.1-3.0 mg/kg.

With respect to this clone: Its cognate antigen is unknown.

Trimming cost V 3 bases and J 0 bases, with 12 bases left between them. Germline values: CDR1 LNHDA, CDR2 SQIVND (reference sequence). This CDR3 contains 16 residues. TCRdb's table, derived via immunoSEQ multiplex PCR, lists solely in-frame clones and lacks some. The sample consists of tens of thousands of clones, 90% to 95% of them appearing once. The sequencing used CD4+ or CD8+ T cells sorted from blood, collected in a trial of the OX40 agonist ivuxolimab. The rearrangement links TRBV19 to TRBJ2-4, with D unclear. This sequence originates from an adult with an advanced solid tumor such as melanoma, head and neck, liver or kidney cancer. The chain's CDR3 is CASSIDKGLAKNIQYF. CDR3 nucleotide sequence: TGTGCCAGTAGTATCGACAAAGGCTTAGCCAAAAACATTCAGTACTTC.